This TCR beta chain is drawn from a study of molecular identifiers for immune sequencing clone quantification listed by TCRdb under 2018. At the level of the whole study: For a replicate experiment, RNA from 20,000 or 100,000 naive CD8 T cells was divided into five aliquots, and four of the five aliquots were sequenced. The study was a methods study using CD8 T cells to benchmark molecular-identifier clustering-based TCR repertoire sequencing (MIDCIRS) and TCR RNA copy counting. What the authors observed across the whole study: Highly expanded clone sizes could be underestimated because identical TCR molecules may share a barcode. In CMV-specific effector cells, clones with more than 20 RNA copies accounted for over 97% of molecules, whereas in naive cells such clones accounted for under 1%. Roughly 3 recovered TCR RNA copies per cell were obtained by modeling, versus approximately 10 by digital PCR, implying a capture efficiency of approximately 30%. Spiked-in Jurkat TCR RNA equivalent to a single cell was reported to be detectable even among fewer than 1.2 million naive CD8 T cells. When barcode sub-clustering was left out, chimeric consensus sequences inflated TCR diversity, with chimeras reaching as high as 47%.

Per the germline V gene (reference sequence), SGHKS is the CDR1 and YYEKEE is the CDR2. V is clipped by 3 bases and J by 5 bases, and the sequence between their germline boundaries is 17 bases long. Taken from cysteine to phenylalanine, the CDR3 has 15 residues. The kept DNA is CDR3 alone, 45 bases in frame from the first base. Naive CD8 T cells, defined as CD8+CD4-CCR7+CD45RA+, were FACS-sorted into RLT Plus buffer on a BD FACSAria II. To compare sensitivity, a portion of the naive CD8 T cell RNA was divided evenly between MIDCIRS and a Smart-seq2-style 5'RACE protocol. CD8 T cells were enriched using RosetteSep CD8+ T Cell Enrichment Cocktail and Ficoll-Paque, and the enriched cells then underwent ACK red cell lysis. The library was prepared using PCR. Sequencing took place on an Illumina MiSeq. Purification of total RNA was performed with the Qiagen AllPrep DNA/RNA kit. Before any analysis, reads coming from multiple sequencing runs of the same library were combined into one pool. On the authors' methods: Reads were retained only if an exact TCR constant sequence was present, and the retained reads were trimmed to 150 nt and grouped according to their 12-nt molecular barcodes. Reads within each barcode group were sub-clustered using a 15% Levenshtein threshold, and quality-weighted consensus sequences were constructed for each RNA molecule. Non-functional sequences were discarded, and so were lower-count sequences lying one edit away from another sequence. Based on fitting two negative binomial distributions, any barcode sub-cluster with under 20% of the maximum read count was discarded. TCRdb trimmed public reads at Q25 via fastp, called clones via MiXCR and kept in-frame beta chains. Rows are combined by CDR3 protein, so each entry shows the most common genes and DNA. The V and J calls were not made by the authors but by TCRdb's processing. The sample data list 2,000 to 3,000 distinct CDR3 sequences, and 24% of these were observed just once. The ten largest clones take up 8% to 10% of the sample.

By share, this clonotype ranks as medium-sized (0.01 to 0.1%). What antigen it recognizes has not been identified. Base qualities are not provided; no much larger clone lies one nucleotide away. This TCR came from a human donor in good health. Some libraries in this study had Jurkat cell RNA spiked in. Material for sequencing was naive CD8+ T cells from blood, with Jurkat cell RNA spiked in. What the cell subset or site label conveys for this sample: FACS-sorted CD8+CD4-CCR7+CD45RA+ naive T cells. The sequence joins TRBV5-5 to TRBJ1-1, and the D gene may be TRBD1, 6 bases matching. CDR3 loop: CASSSAGEAWTEAFF. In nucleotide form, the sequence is TGTGCCAGCAGCTCCGCAGGGGAGGCTTGGACTGAAGCTTTCTTT.